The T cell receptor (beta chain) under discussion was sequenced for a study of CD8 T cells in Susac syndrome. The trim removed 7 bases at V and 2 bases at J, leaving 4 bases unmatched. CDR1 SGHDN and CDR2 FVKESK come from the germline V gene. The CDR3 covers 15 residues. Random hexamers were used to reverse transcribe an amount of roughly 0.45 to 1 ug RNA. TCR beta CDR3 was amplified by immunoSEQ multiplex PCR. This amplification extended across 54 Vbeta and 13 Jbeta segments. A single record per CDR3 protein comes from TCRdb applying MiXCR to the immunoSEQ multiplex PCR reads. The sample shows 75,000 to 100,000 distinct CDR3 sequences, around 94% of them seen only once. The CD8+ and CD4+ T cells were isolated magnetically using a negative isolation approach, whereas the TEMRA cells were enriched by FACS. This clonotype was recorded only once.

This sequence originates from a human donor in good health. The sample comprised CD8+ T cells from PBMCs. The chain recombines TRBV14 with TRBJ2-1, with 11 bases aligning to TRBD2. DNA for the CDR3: TGTGCCAGCACCTCGGGACTAGCGGCCTACAATGAGCAGTTCTTC. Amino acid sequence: CASTSGLAAYNEQFF.